Included here is one TCR beta chain sequence, with context. The antigen it recognizes is unknown. No clone much larger than this one lies a single base away; base qualities are absent. The sample originates from a study of shared clonotypes between healthy human individuals (dated by TCRdb to between 2020 and 2021). For the wider study: Three men and a couple of women, aged 18 to 49 years, made up the cohort. For each donor, CD4 naive and CD4 memory were each run on three plates, CD8 naive on two plates, and CD8 memory on one plate. To estimate repertoire size and how much clonotype sharing occurs between individuals, the study deeply sequenced the blood TCR repertoires of about 5 healthy adults. To increase sequencing depth and limit assay-specific biases, TCR repertoire library preparation and sequencing were carried out by different laboratories using diverse techniques. Leukapheresis yielded between about 0.8 and 9.5 billion PBMCs per donor. Overall study outcomes, separate from this receptor: Sampling was restricted to blood, and TCR repertoires in tissues likely differ from the TCR repertoires found in blood. Estimated clonotype richness was generally larger for naive than for memory subsets. When several donors were compared, the shared fraction of clonotypes was around 5% for naive CD4, less than 4% for naive CD8, roughly 2.3% for memory CD4, and 0.4% for memory CD8. Pairwise subsampling led to the expectation that sequencing depth would affect the degree of clonotype sharing among donors. Incomplete sequencing was indicated by rarefaction of sorted-subset datasets, despite the large sequencing depth. Clonotypes shared by all four sorted-subset donors showed higher generation probabilities than non-shared clonotypes. Because the study included a small number of donors, the genetic and exposure-history diversity represented was limited.

Trimming costs V 8 bases and J 10 bases, and their ends lie 19 bases apart. Measured from the cysteine to the phenylalanine, the CDR3 is 13 residues long. The DNA shown is the 39-base CDR3, in frame from base 1. The germline V gene (reference sequence) sets CDR1 to SEHNR and CDR2 to FQNEAQ. Using the deep immunoSEQ assay, multiplex PCR amplified TCR CDR3 regions from genomic DNA. For each cell subset, the extracted genomic DNA was distributed evenly across all wells of several immunoSEQ 96-well plates, and each plate served as one replicate. For sorted subsets, 150 to 250 ng genomic DNA, equal to about 30,000 T cell genomes, was loaded into each replicate PCR. Purified libraries were quantified with a Qubit 3.0 fluorometer, sized on a Bioanalyzer 2100, and re-quantified with the KAPA Library Quantification kit. A separate single-read 150-cycle Illumina NextSeq 550 flow cell was used to sequence each immunoSEQ 96-well plate. On the study's bioinformatics: Because only junctional sequences without quality scores were contained in the immunoSEQ output, filtering matching that applied to full-length reads could not be performed. Sequences were annotated with PyIR, a Python wrapper for IgBLAST v1.9, and V/J genes and CDR3 were assigned using IMGT germline references. Reads with weak V/J assignments (E-value above 1e-6), missing CDR3, stop codons, out-of-frame junctions, or ambiguous translated residues were removed. V3J clonotypes were defined as sequences sharing the same inferred V gene, J gene, and CDR3 amino acid sequence. The percentage overlap between two repertoires was calculated by dividing the number of shared unique clonotypes by the size of the smaller repertoire. RTK rarefaction, the Chao1 estimator, and Recon v2.1 estimates of unobserved clonotypes were used to assess repertoire richness. For all TCRbeta clonotypes obtained by the gDNA method from a handful of donors, generation probabilities were computed with OLGA. In its TCRdb copy, this immuneACCESS table keeps in-frame sequences only and misses some clones. Where compared with another copy, unresolved V genes explain less than half of these, and the others have no known cause. For V, J and clone size, that table is used; D and trimming come from the DNA. The table for this sample lists around 1.4 million clones; about 98.5% of them were counted only once. The ten largest clones add up to about 0.34% of the sample.

The donors were healthy, HIV-negative adults with no recently reported acute infections or vaccinations. All donors were Caucasian adults living in Nashville, Tennessee, USA. CD4+ T cells were enriched by magnetic negative selection, after which naive cells were positively selected on CD45RA and the negative fraction was taken as the memory subset. After blood collection by leukapheresis, PBMCs were isolated using Ficoll-Histopaque density gradient centrifugation and then cryopreserved in the vapor phase of liquid nitrogen. Purity and quantity of every magnetically sorted T cell population were checked by analytical flow cytometry. Genomic DNA was isolated from every sorted fraction and measured by UV absorbance on a Nanodrop 2000c.

In this chain, TRBV7-9 is recombined with TRBJ2-3; TRBD1 might be the D gene, on 6 matching bases. This receptor was obtained from a young man in good health. Sequencing was carried out using naive CD4+ T cells sorted from blood. Per the publication, the cell subset or site label means: CD45RA+ positively selected. The bases are TGTGCCAGCGGAATGACAGGACCCCCTCCGCAGTATTTT. Translated, it reads CASGMTGPPPQYF.